The next 9 T cell receptor beta chains were all read from a single sample in a study of OX40 agonist ivuxolimab in advanced cancers. Produced via immunoSEQ multiplex PCR; TCRdb's table is partial and in-frame only. This table has under 45,000 clones, approximately 80% appearing once. The starting material was CD4+ or CD8+ T cells sorted from blood, obtained in a trial of the OX40 agonist ivuxolimab. The receptors originated from an adult with an advanced solid tumor such as melanoma, head and neck, liver or kidney cancer.

V usage is TRBV6-1 and J usage is TRBJ1-5; D unresolved. The germline V gene encodes CDR1 MNHNS and CDR2 SASEGT. The CDR3 runs to 14 residues. V was cut by 4 bases and J by 7 bases, with 14 bases left in between. The CDR3 sequence: CASSAEPRGQPQHF. The CDR3 DNA reads TGTGCCAGCAGTGCCGAACCCCGAGGGCAGCCCCAGCATTTT.

The V call is TRBV27, the J call TRBJ1-5, with 7 bases matching TRBD1. CDR1 and CDR2 (germline): MNHEY, SMNVEV (reference sequence). The CDR3 is 14 residues long. J was trimmed by 7 bases and V by 8 bases; bases with no gene match: 11. The chain's CDR3 is CASGLGQSDQPQHF. DNA of the CDR3: TGTGCCAGCGGCCTGGGACAGTCGGACCAGCCCCAGCATTTT.

J is TRBJ1-1 and V is TRBV7-3, with a possible D match to TRBD1 (5 bases). V was trimmed by 4 bases and J by 0 bases, leaving 12 bases between them. The CDR3 covers 15 residues. Germline CDR1 SGHTA, CDR2 FQGTGA. Here the CDR3 reads CASSYPGTLNTEAFF. CDR3 in DNA: TGTGCCAGCAGCTACCCCGGGACTCTGAACACTGAAGCTTTCTTT.

This chain connects TRBV5-1 to TRBJ2-2, with 7 positions matching TRBD1. The V gene's germline CDR1 is SGHRS and CDR2 YFSETQ. V gave up 4 bases and J gave up 3 bases; unmatched junction bases: 9. The CDR3 consists of 16 residues. CDR3 sequence reads: CASSATDRAHTGELFF. The CDR3 DNA follows: TGCGCCAGCAGCGCGACCGACAGGGCCCACACCGGGGAGCTGTTTTTT.

V and J are TRBV5-5 and TRBJ1-3, with D tentatively TRBD1 (5 bases). The CDR3 loop spans 17 amino acids. V was pared by 7 bases and J by 2 bases, with 22 bases between. The V gene's germline CDR1 is SGHKS and CDR2 YYEKEE (reference sequence). CDR3 in amino acids: CASSMRLRGIAGNTIYF. The CDR3 DNA reads as TGTGCCAGCTCCATGAGGCTGAGGGGAATAGCTGGAAACACCATATATTTT.

This chain connects TRBV30 to TRBJ1-5; the match to TRBD1 covers 7 bases. This CDR3 has 13 amino acids. V shed 1 base and J 5 bases; nucleotides not matched to a gene: 2. From germline, CDR1 is GTSNPN and CDR2 SVGIG (reference sequence). CDR3 loop: CAWSGDRDQPQHF. CDR3 DNA sequence: TGTGCCTGGAGTGGAGACAGGGATCAGCCCCAGCATTTT.

The J gene is TRBJ2-1, the V gene TRBV4-1, with 11 bases fitting TRBD2. With V trimmed by 1 base and J by 4 bases, 9 bases remained unmatched. The CDR3 length is 18 residues. Per the germline V gene, CDR1 is MGHRA and CDR2 is YSYEKL. The CDR3 DNA sequence: TGCGCCAGCAGCCAAGGTCGCGTGGGACTAGCGGATTACAATGAGCAGTTCTTC. As protein: CASSQGRVGLADYNEQFF.

Only one count was recorded for this clone. J is TRBJ2-7 and V is TRBV5-4, with 15 bases identical to TRBD2. The germline gives CDR1 SGHNT, CDR2 YYREEE (reference sequence). The CDR3 runs 19 residues. V lost 3 bases to trimming and J lost 8 bases; unmatched junction nucleotides: 18. The DNA for the CDR3 is TGTGCCAGCAGCTATAGTTCCGGGACTAGCGGGAGGAAAGCCTTACAGCAGTACTTC. This translates into CASSYSSGTSGRKALQQYF.

In its sample, this clone was seen a few times. The V gene is TRBV7-9, the J gene TRBJ1-1, with 8 nucleotides matching TRBD1. V gave up 7 bases and J gave up 6 bases; unmatched junction bases: 7. Germline CDR1 and CDR2: SEHNR and FQNEAQ (reference sequence). The CDR3 has 13 amino acids. The CDR3 bases are TGTGCCAGCACCAGAGACAGGGGTGCTGAAGCTTTCTTT. Amino acid sequence: CASTRDRGAEAFF.